This TCR beta chain emerged from a study of blood T cells in healthy people across ages. For the second PCR, which ran for about 6 to 11 cycles, a sample-barcoded 5' primer and a J-beta primer mix were used. TCRdb reanalysed the 5' RACE reads using MiXCR and keeps one entry per CDR3 protein. The repertoire consists of 1.5 million to 2 million distinct CDR3 sequences, with 40% to 55% occurring once and the leading ten covering less than 2.5%. This receptor was taken from a woman aged 35 to 49 in good health. What was sequenced was blood.

For the CDR3, the DNA is TGTGCCAGCAGTTTGCAGCGGCCCTCGAACACCGGGGAGCTGTTTTTT. Residues: CASSLQRPSNTGELFF. The rearrangement joins TRBV27 to TRBJ2-2; a weak D match, TRBD2 (5 bases). CDR1 and CDR2 (germline): MNHEY, SMNVEV (reference sequence). V was trimmed by 3 bases and J by 0 bases, leaving 11 bases between them. This CDR3 region has 16 residues.